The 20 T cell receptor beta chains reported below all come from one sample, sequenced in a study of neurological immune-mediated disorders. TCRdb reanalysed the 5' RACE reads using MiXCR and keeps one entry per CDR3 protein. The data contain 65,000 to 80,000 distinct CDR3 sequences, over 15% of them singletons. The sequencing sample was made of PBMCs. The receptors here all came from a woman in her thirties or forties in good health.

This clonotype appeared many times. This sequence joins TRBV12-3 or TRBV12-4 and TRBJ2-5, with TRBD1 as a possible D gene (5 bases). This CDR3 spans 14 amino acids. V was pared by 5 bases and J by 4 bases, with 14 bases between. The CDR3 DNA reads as TGTGCCAGCAGTAGGGGCCGAGAAGGAGAGACCCAGTACTTC. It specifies CASSRGREGETQYF.

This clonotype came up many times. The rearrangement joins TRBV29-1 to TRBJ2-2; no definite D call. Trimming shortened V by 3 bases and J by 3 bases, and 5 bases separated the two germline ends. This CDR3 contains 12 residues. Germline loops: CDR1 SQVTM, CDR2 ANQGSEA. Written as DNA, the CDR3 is TGCAGCGTTGAGTTGTACACCGGGGAGCTGTTTTTT. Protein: CSVELYTGELFF.

The CDR3 protein is CASSILETQYF. The CDR3 bases are TGTGCCAGCAGCATCCTGGAGACCCAGTACTTC. V usage is TRBV11-2 and J usage is TRBJ2-5; no clear D gene. Trimming took 5 bases from V and 5 from J, leaving 6 bases between them. This CDR3 comprises 11 residues. From germline, CDR1 is SGHAT and CDR2 FQNNGV.

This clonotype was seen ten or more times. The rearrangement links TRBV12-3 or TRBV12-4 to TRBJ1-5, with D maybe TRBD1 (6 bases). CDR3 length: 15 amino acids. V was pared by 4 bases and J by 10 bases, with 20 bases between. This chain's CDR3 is CASSSGWGHNEPQHF. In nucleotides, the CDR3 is TGTGCCAGCAGTTCTGGGTGGGGACATAATGAACCCCAGCATTTT.

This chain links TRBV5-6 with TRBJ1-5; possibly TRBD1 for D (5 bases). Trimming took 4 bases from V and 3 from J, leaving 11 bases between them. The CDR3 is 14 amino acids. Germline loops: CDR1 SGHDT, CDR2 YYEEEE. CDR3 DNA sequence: TGTGCCAGCAGCCTGGGGGTTTTCAATCAGCCCCAGCATTTT. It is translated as CASSLGVFNQPQHF.

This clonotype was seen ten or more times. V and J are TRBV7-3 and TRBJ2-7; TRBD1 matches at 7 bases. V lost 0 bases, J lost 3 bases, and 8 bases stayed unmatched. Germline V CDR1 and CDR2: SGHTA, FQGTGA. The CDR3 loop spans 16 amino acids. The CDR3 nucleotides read TGTGCCAGCAGCTTAACCCCAGACAGGGTGGACTACGAGCAGTACGTC. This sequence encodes CASSLTPDRVDYEQYV.

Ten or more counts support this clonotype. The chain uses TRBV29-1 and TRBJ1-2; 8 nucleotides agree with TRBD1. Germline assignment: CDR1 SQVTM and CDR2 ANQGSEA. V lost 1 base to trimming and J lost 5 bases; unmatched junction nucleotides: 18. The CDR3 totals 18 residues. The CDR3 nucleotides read TGCAGCGTTGAAGGGGGGGTAGACAACAGGGGGAAACTGTATGGCTACACCTTC. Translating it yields CSVEGGVDNRGKLYGYTF. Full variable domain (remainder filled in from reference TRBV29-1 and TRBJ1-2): SAVISQKPSRDICQRGTSLTIQCQVDSQVTMMFWYRQQPGQSLTLIATANQGSEATYESGFVIDKFPISRPNLTFSTLTVSNMSPEDSSIYLCSVEGGVDNRGKLYGYTFGSGTRLTVV.

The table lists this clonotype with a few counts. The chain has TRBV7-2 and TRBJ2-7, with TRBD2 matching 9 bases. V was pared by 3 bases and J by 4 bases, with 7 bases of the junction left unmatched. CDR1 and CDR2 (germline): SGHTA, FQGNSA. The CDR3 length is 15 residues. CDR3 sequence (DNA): TGTGCCAGCAGCTTCGGGGGGGGACTAGCTTACGAGCAGTACTTC. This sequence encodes CASSFGGGLAYEQYF.

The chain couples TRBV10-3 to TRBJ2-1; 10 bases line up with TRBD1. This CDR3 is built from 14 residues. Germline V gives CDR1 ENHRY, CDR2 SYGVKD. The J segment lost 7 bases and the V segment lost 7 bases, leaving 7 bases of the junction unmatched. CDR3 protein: CAITPGTGANEQFF. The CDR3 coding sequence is TGTGCCATCACCCCCGGGACAGGGGCGAATGAGCAGTTCTTC.

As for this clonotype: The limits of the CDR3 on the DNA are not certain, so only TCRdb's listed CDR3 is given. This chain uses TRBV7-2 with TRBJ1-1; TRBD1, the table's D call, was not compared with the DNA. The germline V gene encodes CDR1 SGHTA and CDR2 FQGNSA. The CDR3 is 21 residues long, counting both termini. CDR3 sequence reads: CASSFYICSALTGGGITEAFF.

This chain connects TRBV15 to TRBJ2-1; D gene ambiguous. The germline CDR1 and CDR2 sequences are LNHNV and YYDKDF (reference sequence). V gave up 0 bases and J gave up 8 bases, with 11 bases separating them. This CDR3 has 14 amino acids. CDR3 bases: TGTGCCACCAGCAGAGATAGGTCACACTATGAGCAGTTCTTC. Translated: CATSRDRSHYEQFF.

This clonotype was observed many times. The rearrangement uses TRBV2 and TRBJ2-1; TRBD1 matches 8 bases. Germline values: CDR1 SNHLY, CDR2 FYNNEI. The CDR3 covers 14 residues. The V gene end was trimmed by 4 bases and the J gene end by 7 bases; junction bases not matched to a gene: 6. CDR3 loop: CASSGTGRRNEQFF. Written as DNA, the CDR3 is TGTGCCAGCAGTGGGACAGGGCGTCGGAATGAGCAGTTCTTC.

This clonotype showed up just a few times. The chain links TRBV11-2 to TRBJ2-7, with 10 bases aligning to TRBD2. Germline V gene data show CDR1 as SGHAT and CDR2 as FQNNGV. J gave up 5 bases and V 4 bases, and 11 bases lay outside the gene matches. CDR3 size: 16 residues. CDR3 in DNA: TGTGCCAGCAGCTCCCAAGGGAGCGGGGGGGCCCACGAGCAGTACTTC. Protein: CASSSQGSGGAHEQYF.

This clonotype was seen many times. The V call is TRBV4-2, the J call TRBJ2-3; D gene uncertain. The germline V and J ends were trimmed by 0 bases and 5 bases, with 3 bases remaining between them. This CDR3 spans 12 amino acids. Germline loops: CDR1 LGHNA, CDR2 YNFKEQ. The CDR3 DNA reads TGTGCCAGCAGCCAAGAGATAGATACGCAGTATTTT. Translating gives CASSQEIDTQYF.

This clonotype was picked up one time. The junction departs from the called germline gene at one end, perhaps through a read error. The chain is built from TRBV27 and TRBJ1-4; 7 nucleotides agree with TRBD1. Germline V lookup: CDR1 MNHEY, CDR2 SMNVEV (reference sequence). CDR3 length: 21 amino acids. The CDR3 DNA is TGTGCCAGCAGTTCTAACACAAACTCGAGGGGGCTCGGGAATATTTCTGAAAAACTTTTTTTT. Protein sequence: CASSSNTNSRGLGNISEKLFF.

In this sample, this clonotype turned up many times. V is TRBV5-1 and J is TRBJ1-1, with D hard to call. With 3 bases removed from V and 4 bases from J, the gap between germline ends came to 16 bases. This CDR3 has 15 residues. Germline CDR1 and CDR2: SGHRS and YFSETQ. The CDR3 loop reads CASSSFDKYGTEAFF. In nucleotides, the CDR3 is TGCGCCAGCAGCTCTTTTGACAAGTACGGCACTGAAGCTTTCTTT.

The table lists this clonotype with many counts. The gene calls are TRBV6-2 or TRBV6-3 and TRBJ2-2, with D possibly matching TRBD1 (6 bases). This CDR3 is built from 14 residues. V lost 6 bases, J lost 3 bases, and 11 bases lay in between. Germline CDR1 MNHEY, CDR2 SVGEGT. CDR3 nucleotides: TGTGCCAGCAGCAAGACAGGACACACCGGGGAGCTGTTTTTT. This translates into CASSKTGHTGELFF.

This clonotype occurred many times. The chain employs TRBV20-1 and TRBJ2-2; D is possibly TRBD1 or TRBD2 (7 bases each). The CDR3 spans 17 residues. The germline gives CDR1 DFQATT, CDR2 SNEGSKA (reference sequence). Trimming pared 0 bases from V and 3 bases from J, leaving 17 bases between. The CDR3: CSARDIRGGPDTGELFF. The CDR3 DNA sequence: TGCAGTGCTAGAGATATCAGGGGGGGACCTGACACCGGGGAGCTGTTTTTT.

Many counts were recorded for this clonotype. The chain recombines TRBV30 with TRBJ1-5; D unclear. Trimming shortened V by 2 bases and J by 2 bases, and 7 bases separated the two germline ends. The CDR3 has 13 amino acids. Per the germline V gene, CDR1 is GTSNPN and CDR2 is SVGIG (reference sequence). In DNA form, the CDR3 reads TGTGCCTGGAGTAACTGGGGCAATCAGCCCCAGCATTTT. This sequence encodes CAWSNWGNQPQHF.

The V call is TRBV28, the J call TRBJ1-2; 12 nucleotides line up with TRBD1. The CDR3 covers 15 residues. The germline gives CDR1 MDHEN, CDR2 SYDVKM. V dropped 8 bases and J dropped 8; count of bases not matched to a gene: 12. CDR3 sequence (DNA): TGTGCCAGCGCCCTTCCCGGGACAGGGGGCGGCGGCTACACCTTC. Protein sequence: CASALPGTGGGGYTF.